Listed below are T cell receptor beta chains from one sample, sequenced in a study of cytomegalovirus exposure and HLA in healthy donors. Clones were sequenced by immunoSEQ multiplex PCR, and TCRdb holds only the in-frame ones, with some missing. The repertoire has under 200,000 clones, around 77% of them found once; the top ten carry around 2.3%. The specimen sequenced was PBMCs. These receptors were obtained from a middle-aged man in good health and CMV-seropositive. CDR3s leave out the opening cysteine and the closing phenylalanine or tryptophan. The order of the fields is CDR3 protein, D gene, V gene, J gene, clone size. The D gene is left open where the match is weak. Where a row states a size, it is once, few, many or the class of an expanded clone; other rows omit it.

cdr3_aa: ASSESAGRRYGYT
d_call: .
v_call: TRBV25-1
j_call: TRBJ1-2
clone_size: .

cdr3_aa: ASSETVTEAF
d_call: .
v_call: TRBV10-2
j_call: TRBJ1-1
clone_size: .

cdr3_aa: ASSVGGGRSYNEQF
d_call: .
v_call: TRBV2
j_call: TRBJ2-1
clone_size: .

cdr3_aa: AWRGPTTSGDTDTQY
d_call: TRBD2
v_call: TRBV30
j_call: TRBJ2-3
clone_size: .

cdr3_aa: ASSSTGGARHEQF
d_call: TRBD2
v_call: TRBV28
j_call: TRBJ2-1
clone_size: few

cdr3_aa: AISEGRGGTDTQY
d_call: TRBD2
v_call: TRBV10-3
j_call: TRBJ2-3
clone_size: few

cdr3_aa: ASRGGQGSYEQY
d_call: TRBD1
v_call: TRBV2
j_call: TRBJ2-7
clone_size: .

cdr3_aa: ASSQIGQGRGTIY
d_call: TRBD1
v_call: TRBV5-1
j_call: TRBJ1-3
clone_size: .

cdr3_aa: ASTKGATEAF
d_call: .
v_call: TRBV7-9
j_call: TRBJ1-1
clone_size: .

cdr3_aa: ASSSDPRQGGYEQY
d_call: TRBD1
v_call: TRBV7-6
j_call: TRBJ2-7
clone_size: .

cdr3_aa: ASSQGQYEQY
d_call: .
v_call: TRBV4-3
j_call: TRBJ2-7
clone_size: .

cdr3_aa: SVGTVRGYT
d_call: .
v_call: TRBV29-1
j_call: TRBJ1-2
clone_size: .

cdr3_aa: ASSHRQDSPLH
d_call: .
v_call: TRBV4-3
j_call: TRBJ1-6
clone_size: once

cdr3_aa: ASGLGSSSTSTDTQY
d_call: .
v_call: TRBV12-5
j_call: TRBJ2-3
clone_size: .

cdr3_aa: ASSQDRQAGYEKLF
d_call: .
v_call: TRBV4-1
j_call: TRBJ1-4
clone_size: once

cdr3_aa: ASIAGLGETQY
d_call: .
v_call: TRBV5-1
j_call: TRBJ2-5
clone_size: .

cdr3_aa: ASSPTGIHGLAGPWEQF
d_call: TRBD2
v_call: TRBV2
j_call: TRBJ2-1
clone_size: .

cdr3_aa: ASRPIDQVQETQY
d_call: .
v_call: TRBV6-5
j_call: TRBJ2-5
clone_size: .

cdr3_aa: ASSSNRQGSSLNIQY
d_call: TRBD1
v_call: TRBV7-9
j_call: TRBJ2-4
clone_size: .

cdr3_aa: ASRSYSGNTIY
d_call: .
v_call: TRBV7-9
j_call: TRBJ1-3
clone_size: .

cdr3_aa: ASSRSPGTLYNSPLH
d_call: .
v_call: TRBV19
j_call: TRBJ1-6
clone_size: .

cdr3_aa: ATSSLQKKAGNTIY
d_call: .
v_call: TRBV15
j_call: TRBJ1-3
clone_size: .

cdr3_aa: ASSQDGTGGWQPQH
d_call: TRBD1
v_call: TRBV4-1
j_call: TRBJ1-5
clone_size: .

cdr3_aa: ASSIVRNQPQH
d_call: .
v_call: TRBV19
j_call: TRBJ1-5
clone_size: .

cdr3_aa: ASSLDWSRGYNYGYT
d_call: .
v_call: TRBV7-2
j_call: TRBJ1-2
clone_size: .

cdr3_aa: ASSWAGREQY
d_call: .
v_call: TRBV6-1
j_call: TRBJ2-7
clone_size: few

cdr3_aa: ASSPGQGDYGYT
d_call: TRBD1
v_call: TRBV9
j_call: TRBJ1-2
clone_size: .

cdr3_aa: ASSPGGLSNQPQH
d_call: .
v_call: TRBV27
j_call: TRBJ1-5
clone_size: .

cdr3_aa: ASSDQAGSTDTQY
d_call: .
v_call: TRBV6-4
j_call: TRBJ2-3
clone_size: .

cdr3_aa: ASSYSSTGVINGYT
d_call: TRBD1
v_call: TRBV6-5
j_call: TRBJ1-2
clone_size: .

cdr3_aa: ASSLEELAGPSYNEQF
d_call: TRBD2
v_call: TRBV7-8
j_call: TRBJ2-1
clone_size: .

cdr3_aa: ASSLLTGYQETQY
d_call: .
v_call: TRBV7-8
j_call: TRBJ2-5
clone_size: .

cdr3_aa: ASSLGDRVQY
d_call: TRBD1
v_call: TRBV5-6
j_call: TRBJ2-7
clone_size: few